Presented here are 3 T cell receptor beta chains from one specimen sequenced in a study of T cell responses to AZD1222 COVID-19 vaccine. TCRdb keeps only in-frame clones here, not all; method: immunoSEQ multiplex PCR. This table holds more than 100,000 clones, about 90% found once. This material consisted of peripheral blood, taken on day 0 of AZD1222 vaccination. The receptors originated from an adult in good health.

The chain uses TRBV5-1 and TRBJ1-1; 7 nucleotides line up with TRBD1. V lost 4 bases, J lost 1 base, and 7 bases stayed unmatched. The CDR3 spans 15 residues. CDR1 and CDR2 (germline): SGHRS, YFSETQ. The CDR3 is CASSPRQGQNTEAFF. CDR3 DNA: TGCGCCAGCAGCCCCAGACAGGGCCAGAACACTGAAGCTTTCTTT.

J is TRBJ2-1 and V is TRBV9, with D perhaps matching TRBD2 (6 bases). The CDR3 consists of 16 residues. V lost 3 bases to trimming and J lost 0 bases, with 13 bases between them. CDR1 SGDLS and CDR2 YYNGEE come from the germline V gene. CDR3 DNA: TGTGCCAGCAGCGCCCCCGGGACTGCCTCCTACAATGAGCAGTTCTTC. This codes for CASSAPGTASYNEQFF. Full variable domain (missing parts from reference TRBV9 and TRBJ2-1): DSGVTQTPKHLITATGQRVTLRCSPRSGDLSVYWYQQSLDQGLQFLIQYYNGEERAKGNILERFSAQQFPDLHSELNLSSLELGDSALYFCASSAPGTASYNEQFFGPGTRLTVL.

V usage is TRBV7-6 and J usage is TRBJ1-5; TRBD1 is a possible D gene (6 bases). Deletions cut 3 bases from V and 5 bases from J, with 14 bases between. Germline V lookup: CDR1 SGHVS, CDR2 FNYEAQ. The CDR3 loop spans 15 amino acids. CDR3 sequence: CASSFLQGLDQPQHF. The CDR3 DNA sequence: TGTGCCAGCAGCTTTCTGCAGGGGCTCGATCAGCCCCAGCATTTT.